This T cell receptor beta chain emerged from a study of blood T cell repertoires in COVID-19. This clone showed up just a few times. The data were produced by immunoSEQ multiplex PCR, yet TCRdb's version contains in-frame clones alone and is incomplete. The profile shows over 100,000 clones, approximately 82% of them singletons. The sequence derives from a man aged 55 to 70 with active or convalescent COVID-19. Sequenced sample: peripheral blood.

Here the CDR3 DNA reads TGTGCCAGCAGTGATGGGATGACAGGGATTGAGCAGTTCTTC. Its protein is CASSDGMTGIEQFF. V gene TRBV2 combines with J gene TRBJ2-1; 7 nucleotides align to TRBD1. Germline-derived CDR1 and CDR2 are SNHLY and FYNNEI. The CDR3 runs to 14 residues. Losses at the gene ends were 3 bases for V and 9 bases for J; bases not matched to a gene: 8.